Detailed here is one T cell receptor (beta chain). The sample belongs to a study of blood T cell repertoires in COVID-19. As for the study in general: PBMCs, B-cell-depleted T cells, or T cells were the source of the cDNA or gDNA that made up the material.

V lost 8 bases and J 0 bases, leaving 16 bases between the germline ends. Germline assignment: CDR1 MDHEN and CDR2 SYDVKM. The CDR3 consists of 15 residues. The data were produced by immunoSEQ multiplex PCR, yet TCRdb's version contains in-frame clones alone and is incomplete. The data show nearly 400,000 clones, about nine tenths seen once. The chain combines TRBV28 with TRBJ1-2, with D possibly being TRBD1 (5 bases). Sequenced sample: PBMCs or T cells enriched from blood (not recorded which). The receptor comes from a woman in her thirties who had recovered from COVID-19. CDR3 protein: CASHEIKGTNYGYTF. In nucleotides, the CDR3 is TGTGCCAGCCACGAGATCAAGGGGACTAACTATGGCTACACCTTC.